One and the same sample provided the 7 T cell receptor beta chains below, sequenced in a study of blood T cell repertoires in COVID-19. Repertoires were generated with immunoSEQ multiplex PCR, while TCRdb's copy carries only in-frame clones and drops some. The data contain 200,000 to 250,000 clones, about four fifths of them seen just once; the ten biggest clones take up about 6.6%. The specimen sequenced was PBMCs or T cells enriched from blood (not recorded which). The receptor source for this set is a middle-aged woman who had recovered from COVID-19.

This chain links TRBV27 with TRBJ1-2, with D possibly matching TRBD1 (5 bases). Per the germline V gene, CDR1 is MNHEY and CDR2 is SMNVEV (reference sequence). The CDR3 runs 15 residues. Trimming stripped 8 bases from V and 4 bases from J, with 20 bases between. CDR3 DNA sequence: TGTGCCAGCTCCCCTCGAGAGGGACTAATCTATGGCTACACCTTC. It encodes CASSPREGLIYGYTF.

A few counts support this clone. This chain connects TRBV5-5 to TRBJ1-2, with a weak D call TRBD1 (6 bases). V lost 2 bases and J lost 2, with 13 bases in between. The length of the CDR3 is 15 residues. In germline, CDR1 is SGHKS, CDR2 YYEKEE (reference sequence). This chain's CDR3 is CASSLATGPNYGYTF. The CDR3 DNA follows: TGTGCCAGCAGCTTAGCCACAGGGCCAAACTATGGCTACACCTTC.

V gene TRBV9 combines with J gene TRBJ1-4, with 9 bases lining up with TRBD1. Looked up from germline, CDR1 is SGDLS and CDR2 is YYNGEE. V dropped 5 bases and J dropped 7; count of bases not matched to a gene: 6. The CDR3 totals 14 residues. The CDR3 loop is CASSYGTGREKLFF. The CDR3 nucleotides read TGTGCCAGCAGTTACGGGACAGGGCGTGAAAAACTGTTTTTT.

The chain links TRBV18 to TRBJ2-7; 10 nucleotides agree with TRBD1. This CDR3 contains 14 residues. Germline trimming cut 6 bases from V and 3 bases from J; bases unmatched to any gene: 5. From germline, CDR1 is KGHSH and CDR2 LQKENI. CDR3 coding DNA: TGTGCCAGCTCCCCCGGGACAGGGGACTACGAGCAGTACTTC. Translating it yields CASSPGTGDYEQYF.

This clone was detected a few times. The V call is TRBV4-1, the J call TRBJ2-7, with D possibly being TRBD2 (5 bases). Trimming shortened V by 2 bases and J by 7 bases, and 21 bases separated the two germline ends. CDR3 length: 16 amino acids. CDR1 MGHRA and CDR2 YSYEKL come from the germline V gene. The CDR3 reads CASSQIWPPPRGEQYF. The CDR3 nucleotides are TGCGCCAGCAGCCAAATTTGGCCTCCTCCACGCGGGGAGCAGTACTTC.

The DNA for the CDR3 is TGTGCCAGCAGCCCCTCCCGACTAGCGGGTAACAATGAGCAGTTCTTC. Residues: CASSPSRLAGNNEQFF. This rearrangement joins TRBV7-2 to TRBJ2-1; TRBD2 matches 10 bases. V was pared by 5 bases and J by 5 bases, with 9 bases of the junction left unmatched. The CDR3 extends over 16 amino acids. The germline CDR1 and CDR2 sequences are SGHTA and FQGNSA.

This chain connects TRBV7-9 to TRBJ1-4, with D maybe TRBD1 (5 bases). The CDR3 consists of 14 residues. Trimming cost V 1 base and J 8 bases, with 11 bases left between them. CDR1 is SEHNR, CDR2 FQNEAQ, per germline (reference sequence). The CDR3 loop reads CASSLGVSGEKLFF. The CDR3 DNA follows: TGTGCCAGCAGCTTAGGGGTATCAGGGGAAAAACTGTTTTTT.